These 16 T cell receptor beta chains were sequenced from one sample in a study of blood T cell repertoires in COVID-19. Sequenced by immunoSEQ multiplex PCR; TCRdb stores in-frame clones only, minus some. The data show 160,000 or so clones, 93% seen once. Sequencing was performed on peripheral blood. The receptors come from a woman aged 55 to 70 with COVID-19, enrolled during active disease.

The chain links TRBV7-3 to TRBJ2-3, with 10 bases that match TRBD2. Germline loops: CDR1 SGHTA, CDR2 FQGTGA. The CDR3 has 16 amino acids. V shed 5 bases and J 7 bases; nucleotides not matched to a gene: 12. The chain's CDR3 is CASSPSRSGGVNTQYF. CDR3 bases: TGTGCCAGCAGCCCGTCGAGGAGCGGGGGGGTGAATACGCAGTATTTT. Based on the CDR3 plus reference TRBV7-3 and TRBJ2-3, the full variable domain is GAGVSQTPSNKVTEKGKYVELRCDPISGHTALYWYRQSLGQGPEFLIYFQGTGAADDSGLPNDRFFAVRPEGSVSTLKIQRTERGDSAVYLCASSPSRSGGVNTQYFGPGTRLTVL.

Here the CDR3 reads CASSRDRSTDTQYF. CDR3 nucleotides: TGTGCCAGCAGCCGAGACAGAAGCACAGATACGCAGTATTTT. The chain joins TRBV9 to TRBJ2-3; D might be TRBD1 (5 bases). Germline CDR1 SGDLS, CDR2 YYNGEE. Trimming shortened V by 4 bases and J by 0 bases, and 9 bases separated the two germline ends. CDR3 size: 14 residues.

The chain has TRBV5-6 and TRBJ1-1; possible D gene TRBD1, 6 bases. Germline values: CDR1 SGHDT, CDR2 YYEEEE. Deletions cut 4 bases from V and 5 bases from J, with 12 bases between. The CDR3 is made up of 13 amino acids. CDR3 region: CASSTGFGTEAFF. CDR3 DNA: TGTGCCAGCAGCACAGGGTTTGGGACTGAAGCTTTCTTT.

The chain carries TRBV4-3 and TRBJ1-4, with D unresolved. The length of the CDR3 is 17 residues. V lost 4 bases to trimming and J lost 7 bases, with 22 bases between them. CDR1 is LGHNA and CDR2 is YSLEER in the germline V gene. The DNA for the CDR3 is TGCGCCAGCAGCCGAGGCAATAGAGGTTCCGGTAGTGAAAAACTGTTTTTT. It codes for CASSRGNRGSGSEKLFF.

The chain joins TRBV2 to TRBJ1-4, with 10 bases fitting TRBD1. The CDR3 is 14 amino acids. The junction had 6 bases not matched to a gene; V was cut back by 6 bases and J by 8 bases. Germline lookup yields CDR1 SNHLY and CDR2 FYNNEI. CDR3 nucleotides: TGTGCCAGCAGCGCCGGGACAGGGGTAGAAAAACTGTTTTTT. Its translation: CASSAGTGVEKLFF.

This chain joins TRBV7-9 and TRBJ1-4, with D tentatively TRBD1 (5 bases). There are 15 residues in the CDR3. Germline V gene sequence: CDR1 SEHNR, CDR2 FQNEAQ (reference sequence). Trimming pared 3 bases from V and 6 bases from J, leaving 14 bases between. CDR3 region: CASSFTGTKDEKLFF. Written as DNA, the CDR3 is TGTGCCAGCAGCTTTACCGGGACTAAGGATGAAAAACTGTTTTTT.

The genes are TRBV9 and TRBJ2-1, with TRBD1 matching 7 bases. This CDR3 comprises 15 residues. Germline CDR1 is SGDLS and CDR2 is YYNGEE. With V trimmed by 3 bases and J by 2 bases, 5 bases remained unmatched. The CDR3: CASSEYRGAYNEQFF. DNA for the CDR3: TGTGCCAGCAGCGAATACAGGGGTGCCTACAATGAGCAGTTCTTC.

The gene calls are TRBV6-2 or TRBV6-3 and TRBJ2-3; TRBD2 aligns across 7 bases. The CDR3 contains 14 residues. V trimming: 7 bases; J trimming: 2 bases; junction bases outside the gene matches: 6. CDR1 MNHEY and CDR2 SVGEGT come from the germline V gene. This CDR3 is CASTPSGDTDTQYF. CDR3 nucleotides: TGTGCCAGCACCCCAAGCGGGGACACAGATACGCAGTATTTT.

The CDR3 here is CASRREGGNSYNEQFF. CDR3 bases: TGTGCCAGCAGGCGGGAGGGGGGAAACTCCTACAATGAGCAGTTCTTC. V gene TRBV7-2 combines with J gene TRBJ2-1; 9 nucleotides match TRBD2. CDR1 is SGHTA and CDR2 is FQGNSA in the germline V gene. The J segment lost 0 bases and the V segment lost 6 bases, leaving 6 bases of the junction unmatched. The CDR3 extends over 16 amino acids.

The chain recombines TRBV4-2 with TRBJ1-5; D is possibly TRBD1 (5 bases). This CDR3 contains 13 residues. From germline, CDR1 is LGHNA and CDR2 YNFKEQ. Trimming pared 4 bases from V and 7 bases from J, leaving 11 bases between. CDR3 loop: CASSPSGNQPQHF. The CDR3 DNA follows: TGTGCCAGCAGCCCCTCAGGGAACCAGCCCCAGCATTTT.

The V call is TRBV20-1, the J call TRBJ1-1; D is unclear. The length of the CDR3 is 13 residues. V shed 3 bases and J shed 0 bases, with 8 bases lying between them. Per germline, CDR1 DFQATT and CDR2 SNEGSKA (reference sequence). The CDR3 DNA is TGCAGTGCTAGTCGGGTTTTGAACACTGAAGCTTTCTTT. This codes for CSASRVLNTEAFF.

The chain recombines TRBV6-2 or TRBV6-3 with TRBJ1-1; TRBD1 agrees at 9 bases. The V gene's germline CDR1 is MNHEY and CDR2 SVGEGT. The CDR3 covers 16 residues. Losses at the gene ends were 5 bases for V and 6 bases for J; bases not matched to a gene: 13. The CDR3: CASSRTGALFVAEAFF. The CDR3 DNA reads TGTGCCAGCAGTCGGACAGGGGCCCTTTTTGTCGCTGAAGCTTTCTTT.

The chain recombines TRBV19 with TRBJ2-1; 8 positions match TRBD1. CDR1 is LNHDA and CDR2 is SQIVND in the germline V gene (reference sequence). J was trimmed by 1 base and V by 4 bases; bases with no gene match: 3. The CDR3 extends over 15 amino acids. CDR3: CASSSTGGSYNEQFF. In DNA form, the CDR3 reads TGTGCCAGTAGTAGTACAGGGGGGTCCTACAATGAGCAGTTCTTC.

The V call is TRBV10-3, the J call TRBJ1-1; no firm D call. V lost 10 bases, J lost 0 bases, and 9 bases lay in between. CDR1 is ENHRY, CDR2 SYGVKD, per germline. The CDR3 consists of 12 residues. The CDR3 nucleotides are TGTGCCACCGTGTCGGTGAACACTGAAGCTTTCTTT. It encodes CATVSVNTEAFF.

Notes on this clone: Sequence at one end of the junction differs from germline and may be a read error. This chain links TRBV30 with TRBJ1-2; TRBD1 agrees at 7 bases. Germline V CDR1 and CDR2: GTSNPN, SVGIG (reference sequence). CDR3 size: 12 residues. The CDR3 coding sequence is TGTGCCTGGAGCCTAAGCGCGGGACAGTTTTTCTTC. This gives the protein CAWSLSAGQFFF.

V is TRBV30 and J is TRBJ2-1; 9 positions agree with TRBD2. There are 14 residues in the CDR3. Germline assignment: CDR1 GTSNPN and CDR2 SVGIG (reference sequence). Trimming cost V 4 bases and J 10 bases; bases outside gene matches: 11. The CDR3: CAWTRGVAGVEQFF. CDR3 DNA: TGTGCCTGGACCCGAGGGGTAGCGGGGGTAGAGCAGTTCTTC. The full variable domain, in which reference TRBV30 and TRBJ2-1 provide the parts outside the CDR3, is SQTIHQWPATLVQPVGSPLSLECTVEGTSNPNLYWYRQAAGRGLQLLFYSVGIGQISSEVPQNLSASRPQDRQFILSSKKLLLSDSGFYLCAWTRGVAGVEQFFGPGTRLTVL.